A selection of T cell receptor beta chains follows, all from one sample in a study of early T cells in non-severe SARS-CoV-2 infection. TCRdb re-analysed the 5' RACE reads in MiXCR, keeping a single row per CDR3 protein. The data hold 55,000 to 70,000 distinct CDR3 sequences, with under 10% observed a single time. The sequenced sample was whole blood. Receptors originate from an adult who was a healthcare worker with PCR-confirmed SARS-CoV-2 infection or an uninfected control (not recorded which). Each CDR3 is given with its conserved first and last residue. The D gene is left open where the match is weak. Clone size is shown for a subset of rows, as once, few, many or a class of expanded clone.

len	v_gene	abundance	j_gene	d_gene	CDR3nt	CDR3aa
13	TRBV30	many	TRBJ2-1	-	TGTGCCTGGAGTGGACAAGAGAGCAATGAGCAGTTCTTC	CAWSGQESNEQFF
17	TRBV3-1	many	TRBJ2-5	TRBD2	TGTGCCAGCAGCCCTCCCCGGGCTAGCGGGAGAGGAGAGACCCAGTACTTC	CASSPPRASGRGETQYF
17	TRBV5-1	many	TRBJ2-1	TRBD2	TGCGCCAGCAGCCGTTCCCAGGCGGGAGGGTCCTACAATGAGCAGTTCTTC	CASSRSQAGGSYNEQFF
14	TRBV27	many	TRBJ1-4	-	TGTGCCAGCAGTCTATCGACAGCTAATGAAAAACTGTTTTTT	CASSLSTANEKLFF
14	TRBV6-2/TRBV6-3	many	TRBJ2-1	TRBD2	TGTGCCACCCAGGGACTAGCGGAGGACAATGAGCAGTTCTTC	CATQGLAEDNEQFF
15	TRBV6-6	-	TRBJ1-5	TRBD1	TGTGCCAGCATTATGACAGGGGGCGGCAATCAGCCCCAGCATTTT	CASIMTGGGNQPQHF
11	TRBV6-5	-	TRBJ2-1	-	TGTGCCAGCAGTAGGTGGAATGAGCAGTTCTTC	CASSRWNEQFF
14	TRBV2	many	TRBJ1-6	TRBD1	TGTGCCAGCAGAGGACAGGGTTATAATTCACCCCTCCACTTT	CASRGQGYNSPLHF
15	TRBV7-9	many	TRBJ2-7	-	TGTGCCAGCAGTCCCGACCTAGGGACTGCCTACGAGCAGTACTTC	CASSPDLGTAYEQYF
17	TRBV18	-	TRBJ2-2	TRBD2	TGTGCCAGCTCACCACCGGGACTAGCGGCGTTCACCGGGGAGCTGTTTTTT	CASSPPGLAAFTGELFF
14	TRBV6-4	-	TRBJ2-7	-	TGTGCCAGCATCGGGGTTTTAAGCTCCTACGAGCAGTACTTC	CASIGVLSSYEQYF
14	TRBV7-2	once	TRBJ2-1	-	TGTGCCAGCAGTCCCAGTCGGAGTCTCAATGAGCAGTTCTTC	CASSPSRSLNEQFF
18	TRBV4-1	many	TRBJ1-1	-	TGCGCCAGCAGCCAAGAGCTGATAGGACAGCATATTGCCCCTGAAGCTTTCTTT	CASSQELIGQHIAPEAFF
14	TRBV29-1	many	TRBJ1-4	TRBD1	TGCAGCGTTACCACCGGGACAGCGAAGGAAAAACTGTTTTTT	CSVTTGTAKEKLFF
14	TRBV6-6	few	TRBJ2-7	-	TGTGCCAGCAGTTACTCGATCGGGGGCTACGAGCAGTACTTC	CASSYSIGGYEQYF
16	TRBV20-1	many	TRBJ2-6	-	TGCAGTGCTAACCGGGGCCCTAGCTCTGGGGCCAACGTCCTGACTTTC	CSANRGPSSGANVLTF
16	TRBV20-1	few	TRBJ2-7	TRBD2	TGCAGTGCCGGGACTAGCGGGAGGATGACCTCCTACGAGCAGTACTTC	CSAGTSGRMTSYEQYF
16	TRBV10-3	-	TRBJ1-1	-	TGTGCCATCAGTGGAAGGCAGGACGGGGGCGTGGGTGAAGCTTTCTTT	CAISGRQDGGVGEAFF
15	TRBV10-3	few	TRBJ2-7	-	TGTGCCATCAGTGGGACGGAGCGGACTTCCTACGAGCAGTACTTC	CAISGTERTSYEQYF
14	TRBV5-1	-	TRBJ2-7	-	TGCGCCAGCAGCTTTACGGCAGGGGCCTACGAGCAGTACTTC	CASSFTAGAYEQYF
12	TRBV29-1	many	TRBJ1-1	TRBD1	TGCAGCGTTTGGGGACAGGGGACTGAAGCTTTCTTT	CSVWGQGTEAFF
14	TRBV6-4	-	TRBJ2-3	TRBD2	TGTGCCAGCAGCAAAGCGGGAAGCACAGATACGCAGTATTTT	CASSKAGSTDTQYF
14	TRBV20-1	many	TRBJ2-7	TRBD1	TGCAGTGCTAGAGCAGGGGGATCTTTCTACGAGCAGTACTTC	CSARAGGSFYEQYF
15	TRBV4-1	-	TRBJ2-5	TRBD2	TGCGCCAGCAGCCAAGTAGCGGGAGGGAAAGAGACCCAGTACTTC	CASSQVAGGKETQYF
14	TRBV27	many	TRBJ2-3	-	TGTGCCAGCAGCTCCAGGGAAAGTTTTGATACGCAGTATTTT	CASSSRESFDTQYF
16	TRBV11-2	many	TRBJ2-1	-	TGTGCCAGCAGCTTTGGATCCCTCAGCTCCTACAATGAGCAGTTCTTC	CASSFGSLSSYNEQFF
17	TRBV4-2	-	TRBJ2-1	-	TGTGCCAGCAGCTACTCCGGGGCCCCTTCCTCCTACAATGAGCAGTTCTTC	CASSYSGAPSSYNEQFF
14	TRBV7-3	few	TRBJ2-6	-	TGTGCCAGCAGCTCGAACACTGGGGCCAACGTCCTGACTTTC	CASSSNTGANVLTF
13	TRBV24-1	many	TRBJ2-2	-	TGTGCCACCAGCGACGGGCGGACCGGGGAGCTGTTTTTT	CATSDGRTGELFF
13	TRBV19	many	TRBJ2-1	TRBD2	TGTGCCAGTAGTGCGACTAGCGGGTATGAGCAGTTCTTC	CASSATSGYEQFF
16	TRBV29-1	-	TRBJ2-2	-	TGCAGCGTTGGGAGCTTCTCGGGGGGCGGAAACGGGGAGCTGTTTTTT	CSVGSFSGGGNGELFF
14	TRBV9	few	TRBJ2-5	TRBD2	TGTGCCAGCAGCGTAGGCGGGAGTGGGGAGACCCAGTACTTC	CASSVGGSGETQYF
19	TRBV5-1	-	TRBJ2-3	-	TGCGCCAGCAGCTTGGCCCGGAGGGCGCGGGCCGTAGGCGGAGATACGCAGTATTTT	CASSLARRARAVGGDTQYF
17	TRBV7-2	-	TRBJ2-7	-	TGTGCCAGCAGCTTAGGGACGGCTAGCGCAAACCCCTACGAGCAGTACTTC	CASSLGTASANPYEQYF
15	TRBV20-1	few	TRBJ2-5	TRBD2	TGCAGTGCTAGAGTCCCTCTAGCGGGACAAGAGACCCAGTACTTC	CSARVPLAGQETQYF
14	TRBV5-1	few	TRBJ2-1	TRBD2	TGCGCCAGCAAGGTGGGAGGGTATTACAATGAGCAGTTCTTC	CASKVGGYYNEQFF
14	TRBV2	many	TRBJ2-1	-	TGTGCCAGCGACCGGGACGCCTTCTACAATGAGCAGTTCTTC	CASDRDAFYNEQFF
14	TRBV11-2	many	TRBJ2-7	-	TGTGCCAGCAGCTTAGGTCAGCCGGGGTACGAGCAGTACTTC	CASSLGQPGYEQYF
12	TRBV29-1	-	TRBJ2-1	-	TGCAGCGGAACGGACGGCCCCGATGAGCAGTTCTTC	CSGTDGPDEQFF
16	TRBV5-1	many	TRBJ1-1	-	TGCGCCAGCAGCTTAACCGTTGACAGAATTGGTACTGAAGCTTTCTTT	CASSLTVDRIGTEAFF
16	TRBV6-5	-	TRBJ2-1	TRBD2	TGTGCCAGCAGTTACGGGCTAGCGGGATCTTACAATGAGCAGTTCTTC	CASSYGLAGSYNEQFF
12	TRBV7-9	-	TRBJ1-3	TRBD1	TGTGCCAGCAGCTTAGCGCAGACAGGGAAGATTTTT	CASSLAQTGKIF
14	TRBV20-1	many	TRBJ2-7	-	TGCAGTGCTAGAGATCTCGAGATTGGGTACGAGCAGTACTTC	CSARDLEIGYEQYF
14	TRBV19	many	TRBJ2-7	TRBD2	TGTGCCACCGCAGTGGGGACTAGCCTTGGCGAGCAGTACTTC	CATAVGTSLGEQYF
14	TRBV6-2/TRBV6-3	many	TRBJ2-3	-	-	CASILAGTSDTQYF